Below, 7 T cell receptor beta chains from the same sample are listed, as sequenced in a study of Graves' ophthalmopathy and Graves' hyperthyroidism. The TCR beta CDR3 regions underwent amplification from RNA transcripts. HTBI primers were employed in first-round RT-PCR, then a second-round multiplex PCR followed. MiXCR, run by TCRdb on the multiplex PCR reads, gives a single entry per CDR3 protein. The sample includes about 380,000 distinct CDR3 sequences, approximately 15% seen only once; the top ten take 5.5% to 7%. The sequenced sample consisted of peripheral blood. Receptor source: a woman aged 18-29 years with stable Graves' hyperthyroidism.

The chain is built from TRBV6-2 or TRBV6-3 and TRBJ1-1; 9 positions agree with TRBD1. Germline assignment: CDR1 MNHEY and CDR2 SVGEGT. V shed 2 bases and J 5 bases; nucleotides not matched to a gene: 12. The CDR3 length is 17 residues. CDR3 region: CASSYPGQGGKGTEAFF. CDR3 DNA: TGTGCCAGCAGTTACCCGGGACAGGGCGGGAAGGGGACTGAAGCTTTCTTT.

This clonotype was counted many times. The CDR3 protein is CASSPRGGLGSNQPQHF. In DNA, the CDR3 is TGTGCCAGCTCCCCGAGGGGGGGGCTAGGCAGCAATCAGCCCCAGCATTTT. This chain connects TRBV27 to TRBJ1-5, with a tentative D call TRBD1 (6 bases). Trimming removed 8 bases from V and 1 base from J, with 21 bases in between. This CDR3 contains 17 residues. Germline V lookup: CDR1 MNHEY, CDR2 SMNVEV (reference sequence).

This clonotype was detected a few times. A much larger clone lies a single base off, so this may be a read error. V gene TRBV27 combines with J gene TRBJ1-2; D gene unclear. Trimming took 5 bases from V and 6 from J, leaving 16 bases between them. The CDR3 spans 14 residues. Germline V gene lookup returns CDR1 MNHEY and CDR2 SMNVEV (reference sequence). The CDR3 region is CASSGTVGTHGYTF. For the CDR3, the DNA is TGTGCCAGCAGTGGAACAGTGGGAACCCATGGCTACACCTTC.

This chain joins TRBV28 and TRBJ1-2; D is undetermined. The CDR3 is made up of 11 amino acids. The V end lost 4 bases, the J end lost 8 bases, and 8 bases lay between the germline ends. Germline CDR1 is MDHEN and CDR2 is SYDVKM. The CDR3 DNA follows: TGTGCCAGCAGTTACATTAGGGGCTACACCTTC. It yields the protein CASSYIRGYTF.

This clonotype was counted many times. The chain recombines TRBV12-3 or TRBV12-4 with TRBJ1-2, with D hard to call. Trimming took off 5 bases at V and 4 bases at J, with 11 bases between the two ends. The CDR3 is 13 amino acids. The CDR3 region is CASSNTRSYGYTF. The CDR3 bases are TGTGCCAGCAGTAATACCCGCTCCTATGGCTACACCTTC.

At least ten counts were recorded for this clonotype. This sequence joins TRBV27 and TRBJ2-7; tentative D call: TRBD1 (6 bases). The germline V and J ends were trimmed by 2 bases and 3 bases, with 23 bases remaining between them. The CDR3 runs 18 residues. The germline V gene encodes CDR1 MNHEY and CDR2 SMNVEV (reference sequence). The CDR3 region is CASSLRPQTGYGSYEQYF. The CDR3 nucleotides read TGTGCCAGCAGTTTAAGGCCCCAAACAGGGTACGGTAGCTACGAGCAGTACTTC.

This clonotype was found many times. Without the conserved terminal phenylalanine or tryptophan, this CDR3 likely stems from a read error. The V call is TRBV6-2 or TRBV6-3, the J call TRBJ2-5, with 12 positions matching TRBD1. CDR1 MNHEY and CDR2 SVGEGT come from the germline V gene. V lost 2 bases to trimming and J lost 5 bases; unmatched junction nucleotides: 3. The CDR3 extends over 15 amino acids. CDR3 coding DNA: TGTGCCAGCAGTTACGGGACAGGGGGCGAGGAGACCCAGTACTCC. This gives the protein CASSYGTGGEETQYS.